The source of this T cell receptor (beta chain) is a study of cytomegalovirus exposure and HLA in healthy donors. Study information: According to later analysis, the same platform produced the roughly 120 validation and 666 first-cohort repertoires.

Sequencing was performed with immunoSEQ multiplex PCR; in TCRdb, only in-frame clones are kept and a portion is missing. Here the sample spans 250,000 to 400,000 clones, around 90% being singletons. Turning to this clone: Its target is not known.

Study observations and caveats: Diagnosis of cytomegalovirus status made by the classifier reportedly showed high specificity and sensitivity. Listed as cytomegalovirus-associated were 150 or so TCR beta chains. Through in vitro validation, three CMV-associated chains were shown to be specific for CMV antigens.

The sample taken for sequencing was PBMCs. This receptor was identified in a woman under 40 in good health and CMV-seropositive.

CDR3 in DNA: TGTGCCAGCAAGGGAGCGGGGGCCTCCAATGAGCAGTTCTTC. Its protein product is CASKGAGASNEQFF. The chain has TRBV5-4 and TRBJ2-1, with 8 bases aligning to TRBD2. Germline CDR1 is SGHNT and CDR2 is YYREEE (reference sequence). The CDR3 loop spans 14 amino acids. V shed 6 bases, J shed 6 bases, and the junction held 8 bases outside the gene matches.